A single sample is the source of the 9 T cell receptor beta chains below, sequenced in a study of cytomegalovirus exposure and HLA in healthy donors. Method: immunoSEQ multiplex PCR; TCRdb's copy keeps in-frame clones and lacks some. The sample consists of under 150,000 clones, about 88% of them appearing once. Sequences were obtained from PBMCs. These receptors came from a man aged 18 to 30 in good health and CMV-seropositive.

The gene calls are TRBV7-6 and TRBJ1-4, with D uncertain. This CDR3 is built from 17 residues. Germline V gene sequence: CDR1 SGHVS, CDR2 FNYEAQ. Between the trimmed V and J ends, which lost 2 bases and 0 bases, there was a span of 13 bases. CDR3 region: CASSLNPESATNEKLFF. Here the CDR3 DNA reads TGTGCCAGCAGCTTAAACCCGGAGTCTGCAACTAATGAAAAACTGTTTTTT.

The rearrangement uses TRBV18 and TRBJ2-3; 11 positions agree with TRBD2. The CDR3 covers 15 residues. Germline-derived CDR1 and CDR2 are KGHSH and LQKENI. Trimming cost V 5 bases and J 6 bases; bases outside gene matches: 7. CDR3 protein: CASSVLAGATDTQYF. As DNA, the CDR3 is TGTGCCAGCTCAGTACTAGCGGGAGCCACCGATACGCAGTATTTT.

This sequence joins TRBV7-9 and TRBJ2-1, with TRBD2 matching over 10 bases. CDR1 is SEHNR and CDR2 is FQNEAQ in the germline V gene (reference sequence). The CDR3 spans 15 residues. Trimming removed 5 bases from V and 5 bases from J; junction bases left unmatched: 6. The CDR3 spells CASSDPGLANNEQFF. In DNA form, the CDR3 reads TGTGCCAGCAGCGACCCGGGACTAGCGAACAATGAGCAGTTCTTC.

V gene TRBV13 combines with J gene TRBJ1-4, with 7 bases that match TRBD1. The ends lost 4 bases at V and 0 bases at J; junction bases unmatched: 8. Germline V gene sequence: CDR1 PRHDT, CDR2 FYEKMQ (reference sequence). This CDR3 region has 17 residues. CDR3 amino acids: CASSSRRDRPTNEKLFF. CDR3 nucleotides: TGTGCCAGCAGCTCTAGGCGGGACAGACCAACTAATGAAAAACTGTTTTTT. The variable domain in full, with the rest retrieved from reference TRBV13 and TRBJ1-4, is AAGVIQSPRHLIKEKRETATLKCYPIPRHDTVYWYQQGPGQDPQFLISFYEKMQSDKGSIPDRFSAQQFSDYHSELNMSSLELGDSALYFCASSSRRDRPTNEKLFFGSGTQLSVL.

The chain couples TRBV5-6 to TRBJ1-2; 8 nucleotides agree with TRBD1. Germline values: CDR1 SGHDT, CDR2 YYEEEE. The length of the CDR3 is 13 residues. The J segment lost 2 bases and the V segment lost 7 bases, leaving 4 bases of the junction unmatched. The CDR3 DNA reads as TGTGCCAGCGATGACAGGGGAAACTATGGCTACACCTTC. Translating gives CASDDRGNYGYTF.

CDR3 in amino acids: CASSPIAGGPGETQYF. The CDR3 coding sequence is TGTGCCAGCAGCCCGATCGCGGGGGGGCCGGGGGAGACCCAGTACTTC. V is TRBV4-2 and J is TRBJ2-5, with 9 bases lining up with TRBD2. CDR1 is LGHNA and CDR2 is YNFKEQ in the germline V gene. The V and J ends lost 4 bases and 5 bases, in that order; junction bases with no gene match: 11. There are 16 residues in the CDR3.

This rearrangement joins TRBV19 to TRBJ2-5, with 9 positions matching TRBD1. J was trimmed by 2 bases and V by 9 bases; bases with no gene match: 10. This CDR3 contains 15 residues. From germline, CDR1 is LNHDA and CDR2 SQIVND (reference sequence). As DNA, the CDR3 is TGTGCCAGCCGTACCGGGACAGGGCTACAAGAGACCCAGTACTTC. Protein sequence: CASRTGTGLQETQYF.

The J gene is TRBJ2-1, the V gene TRBV11-3; D is possibly TRBD2 (6 bases). The V end lost 1 base, the J end lost 7 bases, and 11 bases lay between the germline ends. There are 14 residues in the CDR3. Germline V gene sequence: CDR1 SGHNT, CDR2 YENEEA. In DNA, the CDR3 is TGTGCCAGCAGCTTAGCGGGACTTGGGAATGAGCAGTTCTTC. This gives the protein CASSLAGLGNEQFF.

The gene calls are TRBV28 and TRBJ2-7; a possible D gene is TRBD1 (6 bases). The CDR3 is 15 amino acids. V was clipped by 6 bases and J by 1 base, with 16 bases between them. The germline V gene encodes CDR1 MDHEN and CDR2 SYDVKM. CDR3 in amino acids: CASRNPQGTSYEQYF. For the CDR3, the DNA is TGTGCCAGCAGGAACCCACAGGGAACTTCCTACGAGCAGTACTTC. The variable domain in full, with the rest retrieved from reference TRBV28 and TRBJ2-7, is DVKVTQSSRYLVKRTGEKVFLECVQDMDHENMFWYRQDPGLGLRLIYFSYDVKMKEKGDIPEGYSVSREKKERFSLILESASTNQTSMYLCASRNPQGTSYEQYFGPGTRLTVT.